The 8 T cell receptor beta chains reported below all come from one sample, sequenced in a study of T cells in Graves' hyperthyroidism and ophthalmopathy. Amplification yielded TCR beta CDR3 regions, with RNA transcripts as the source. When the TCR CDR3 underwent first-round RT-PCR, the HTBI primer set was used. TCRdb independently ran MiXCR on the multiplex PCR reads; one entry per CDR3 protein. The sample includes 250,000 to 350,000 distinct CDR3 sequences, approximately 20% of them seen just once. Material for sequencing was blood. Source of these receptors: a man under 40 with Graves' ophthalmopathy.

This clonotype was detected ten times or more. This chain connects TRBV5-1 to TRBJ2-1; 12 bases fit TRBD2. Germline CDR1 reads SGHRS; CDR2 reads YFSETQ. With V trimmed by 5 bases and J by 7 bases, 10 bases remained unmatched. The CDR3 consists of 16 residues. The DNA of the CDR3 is TGCGCCAGCAGGTCGACTAGCGGGAGTGGTCAGAATGAGCAGTTCTTC. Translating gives CASRSTSGSGQNEQFF.

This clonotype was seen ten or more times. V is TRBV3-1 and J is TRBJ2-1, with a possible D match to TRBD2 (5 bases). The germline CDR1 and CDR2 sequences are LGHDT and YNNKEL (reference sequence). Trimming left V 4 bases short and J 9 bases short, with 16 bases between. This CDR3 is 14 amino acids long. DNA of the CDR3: TGTGCCAGCAGCCCCACGTCCGGGGTAGGTGAGCAGTTCTTC. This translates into CASSPTSGVGEQFF.

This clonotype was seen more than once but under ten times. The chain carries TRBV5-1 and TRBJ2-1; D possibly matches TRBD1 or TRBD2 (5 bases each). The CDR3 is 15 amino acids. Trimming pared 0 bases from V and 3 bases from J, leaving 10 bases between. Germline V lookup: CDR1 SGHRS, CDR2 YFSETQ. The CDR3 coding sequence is TGCGCCAGCAGCTTGGGAGCAGGGAGCTACAATGAGCAGTTCTTC. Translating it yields CASSLGAGSYNEQFF.

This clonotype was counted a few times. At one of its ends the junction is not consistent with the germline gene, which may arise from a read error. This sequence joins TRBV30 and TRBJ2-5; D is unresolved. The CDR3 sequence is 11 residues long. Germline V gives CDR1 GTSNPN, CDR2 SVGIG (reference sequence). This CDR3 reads CAWGVGETQYF. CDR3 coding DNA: TGTGCCTGGGGTGTGGGTGAGACCCAGTACTTC.

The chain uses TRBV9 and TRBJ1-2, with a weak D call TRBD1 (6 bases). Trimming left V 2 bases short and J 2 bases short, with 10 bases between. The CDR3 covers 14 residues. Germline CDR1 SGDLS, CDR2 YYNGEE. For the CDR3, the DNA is TGTGCCAGCAGCGTGGACAGCGCCAACTATGGCTACACCTTC. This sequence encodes CASSVDSANYGYTF. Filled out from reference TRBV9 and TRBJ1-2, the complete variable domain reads DSGVTQTPKHLITATGQRVTLRCSPRSGDLSVYWYQQSLDQGLQFLIQYYNGEERAKGNILERFSAQQFPDLHSELNLSSLELGDSALYFCASSVDSANYGYTFGSGTRLTVV.

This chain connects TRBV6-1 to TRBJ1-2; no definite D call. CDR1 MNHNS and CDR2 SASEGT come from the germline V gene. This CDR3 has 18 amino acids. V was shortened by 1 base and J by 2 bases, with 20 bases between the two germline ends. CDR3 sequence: CASSEGVGGRIHNYGYTF. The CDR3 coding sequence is TGTGCCAGCAGTGAAGGGGTCGGCGGACGGATACACAACTATGGCTACACCTTC.

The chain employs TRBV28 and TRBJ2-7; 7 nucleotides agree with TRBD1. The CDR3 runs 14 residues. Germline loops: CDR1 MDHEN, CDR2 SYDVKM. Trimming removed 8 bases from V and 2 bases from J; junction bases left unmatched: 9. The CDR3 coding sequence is TGTGCCAGCGCAGTTCCGGGACAGCCCTACGAGCAGTACTTC. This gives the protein CASAVPGQPYEQYF.

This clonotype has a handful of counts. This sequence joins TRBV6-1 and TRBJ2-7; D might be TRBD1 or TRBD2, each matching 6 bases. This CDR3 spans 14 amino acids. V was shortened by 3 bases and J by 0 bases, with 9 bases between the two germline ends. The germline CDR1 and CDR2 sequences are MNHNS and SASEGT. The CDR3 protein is CASSERDISYEQYF. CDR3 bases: TGTGCCAGCAGTGAGCGGGACATCTCCTACGAGCAGTACTTC.